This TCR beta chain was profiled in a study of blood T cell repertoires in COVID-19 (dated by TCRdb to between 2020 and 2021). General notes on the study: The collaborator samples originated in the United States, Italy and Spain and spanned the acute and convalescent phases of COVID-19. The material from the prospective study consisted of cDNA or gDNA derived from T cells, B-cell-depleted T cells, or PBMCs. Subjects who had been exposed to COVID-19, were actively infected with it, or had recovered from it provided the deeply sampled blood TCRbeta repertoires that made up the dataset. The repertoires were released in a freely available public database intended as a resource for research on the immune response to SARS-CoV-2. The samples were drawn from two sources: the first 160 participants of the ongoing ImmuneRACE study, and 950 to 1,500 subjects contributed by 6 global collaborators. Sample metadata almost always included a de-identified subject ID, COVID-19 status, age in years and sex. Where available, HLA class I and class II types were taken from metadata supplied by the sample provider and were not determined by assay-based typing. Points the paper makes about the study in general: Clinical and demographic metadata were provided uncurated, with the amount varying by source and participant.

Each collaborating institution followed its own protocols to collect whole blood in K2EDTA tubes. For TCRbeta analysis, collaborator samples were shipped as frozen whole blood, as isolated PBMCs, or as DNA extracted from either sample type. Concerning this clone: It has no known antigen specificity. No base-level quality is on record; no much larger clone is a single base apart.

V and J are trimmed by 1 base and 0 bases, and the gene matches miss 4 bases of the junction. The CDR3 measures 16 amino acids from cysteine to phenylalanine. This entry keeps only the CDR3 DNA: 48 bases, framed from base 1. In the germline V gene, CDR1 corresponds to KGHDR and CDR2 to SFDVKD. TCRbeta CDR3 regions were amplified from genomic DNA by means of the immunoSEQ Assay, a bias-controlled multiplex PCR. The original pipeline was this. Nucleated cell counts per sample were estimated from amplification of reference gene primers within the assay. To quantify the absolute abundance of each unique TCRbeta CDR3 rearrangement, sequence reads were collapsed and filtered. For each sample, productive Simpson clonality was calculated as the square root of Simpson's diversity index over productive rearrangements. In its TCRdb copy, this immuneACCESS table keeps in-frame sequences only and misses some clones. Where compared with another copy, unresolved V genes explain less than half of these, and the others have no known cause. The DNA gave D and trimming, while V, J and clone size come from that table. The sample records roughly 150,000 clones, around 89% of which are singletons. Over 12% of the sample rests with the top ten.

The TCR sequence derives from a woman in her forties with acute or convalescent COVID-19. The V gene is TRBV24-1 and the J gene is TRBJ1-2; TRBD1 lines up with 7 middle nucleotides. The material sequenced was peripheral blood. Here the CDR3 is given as CATSDLNQGANYGYTF. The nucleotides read TGTGCCACCAGTGATTTAAATCAGGGGGCTAACTATGGCTACACCTTC.